This T cell receptor beta chain was obtained from a study of regulatory T cells in long-lasting Graves disease. According to the study, TCR beta libraries were built with iRepertoire HTBI primers and CDR3-region Arm-PCR. TCRdb itself ran the multiplex PCR reads through MiXCR, one entry per CDR3 protein. The sample records around 500,000 distinct CDR3 sequences, about 11% being singletons. This clonotype was seen repeatedly, ten times or more. The antigen remains undetermined. Germline CDR1 DFQATT, CDR2 SNEGSKA (reference sequence). Trimming pared 0 bases from V and 11 bases from J, leaving 16 bases between. CDR3 size: 13 residues. The study's findings and limits: New patients shared fewer public clonotypes (about 970) than persistent patients did (fewer than 3,000).

As for time point: newly diagnosed GD, antithyroid drugs for less than 3 months. RNA extracted from PBMCs served as the sequencing template. The sample was also reused in another study, on T cells in Graves' hyperthyroidism and ophthalmopathy.

Sequenced material: peripheral blood mononuclear cells (PBMCs), taken at new diagnosis, from a patient treated with antithyroid drugs. The V gene is TRBV20-1, the J gene TRBJ1-1; a possible D gene is TRBD1 (6 bases). This TCR came from a woman aged 25 to 39 with Graves disease. The CDR3 DNA reads as TGCAGTGCTAGAGATGGGGACACACCCGGGGCTTTCTTT. Its protein product is CSARDGDTPGAFF.